The present entry profiles one T cell receptor beta chain with its context. A read error may account for a junction end that differs from germline. These data come from a study of blood T cell repertoires in COVID-19. Study-wide context: Researchers got acute and convalescent COVID-19 samples from the United States, Italy and Spain.

Across 20 to 25 US areas, participants ranged in age from 18 to 89 years. Produced via immunoSEQ multiplex PCR; TCRdb's table is partial and in-frame only. This table holds 250,000 to 350,000 clones, roughly nine tenths found once. Material: PBMCs or T cells enriched from blood (not recorded which). This clonotype was obtained from a woman aged 30 to 39 who had recovered from COVID-19.

Here the CDR3 reads CVSMQTRGQNYGYTF. For the CDR3, the DNA is TGTGTCAGCATGCAGACCCGGGGACAGAACTATGGCTACACCTTC. The chain couples TRBV6-5 to TRBJ1-2; the match to TRBD1 covers 7 bases. In germline, CDR1 is MNHEY, CDR2 SVGAGI. This CDR3 contains 15 residues.